Shown below are 15 T cell receptor beta chains from a single sample sequenced in a study of T cell responses to AZD1222 COVID-19 vaccine. Sequencing was performed with immunoSEQ multiplex PCR; in TCRdb, only in-frame clones are kept and a portion is missing. The profile shows about 150,000 clones, 90% to 95% of them singletons. This specimen consisted of peripheral blood, obtained on day 0 of AZD1222 vaccination. All receptors come from an adult in good health.

The gene calls are TRBV5-6 and TRBJ1-2, with D unclear. V was clipped by 3 bases and J by 6 bases, with 18 bases between them. CDR1 is SGHDT and CDR2 is YYEEEE in the germline V gene. This CDR3 is 15 amino acids long. DNA of the CDR3: TGTGCCAGCAGCTCCAGCCTAACGGTGGTTCATGGCTACACCTTC. It translates to CASSSSLTVVHGYTF.

The rearrangement joins TRBV9 to TRBJ1-1; D is uncertain. Trimming took 0 bases from V and 1 from J, leaving 4 bases between them. CDR3 size: 13 residues. Germline-derived CDR1 and CDR2 are SGDLS and YYNGEE. This CDR3 is CASSVGKNTEAFF. The CDR3 coding sequence is TGTGCCAGCAGCGTAGGAAAGAACACTGAAGCTTTCTTT.

The gene calls are TRBV7-2 and TRBJ1-2; 7 bases fit TRBD1. V lost 3 bases to trimming and J lost 2 bases; unmatched junction nucleotides: 0. The CDR3 contains 13 residues. Germline V gene data show CDR1 as SGHTA and CDR2 as FQGNSA. The CDR3 loop is CASSLGQNYGYTF. The CDR3 DNA reads as TGTGCCAGCAGCTTGGGACAGAACTATGGCTACACCTTC.

This clone was counted once. This sequence joins TRBV6-5 and TRBJ1-1; D is undetermined. Deletions cut 11 bases from V and 1 base from J, with 20 bases between. Germline assignment: CDR1 MNHEY and CDR2 SVGAGI. The CDR3 length is 15 residues. The CDR3 nucleotides are TGTGCCGCCCGCACCCCACAGAGGCCGAACACTGAAGCTTTCTTT. It yields the protein CAARTPQRPNTEAFF.

The rearrangement links TRBV12-3 or TRBV12-4 to TRBJ1-2; D is perhaps TRBD1 (5 bases). Trimming removed 6 bases at V and 3 bases at J, with 11 bases between. The CDR3 length is 13 residues. CDR3 in DNA: TGTGCCAGCAGGGAGGGGACGGACTATGGCTACACCTTC. Protein: CASREGTDYGYTF.

This sequence joins TRBV18 and TRBJ1-5, with D hard to call. The germline gives CDR1 KGHSH, CDR2 LQKENI. There are 13 residues in the CDR3. Trimming cost V 5 bases and J 4 bases, with 9 bases left between them. The CDR3 spells CASSSNGNQPQHF. CDR3 in DNA: TGTGCCAGCTCATCAAACGGGAATCAGCCCCAGCATTTT.

The CDR3 here is CASRSPGQENEKLFF. CDR3 DNA: TGTGCCAGTAGGTCTCCGGGACAGGAAAATGAAAAACTGTTTTTT. The J gene is TRBJ1-4, the V gene TRBV19; 8 bases are a match to TRBD1. The germline gives CDR1 LNHDA, CDR2 SQIVND (reference sequence). CDR3 length: 15 residues. The V segment lost 6 bases and the J segment 5 bases; nucleotides outside the gene matches: 8.

V usage is TRBV10-3 and J usage is TRBJ1-6; no firm D call. CDR3 length: 11 amino acids. V was shortened by 6 bases and J by 14 bases, with 11 bases between the two germline ends. Per germline, CDR1 ENHRY and CDR2 SYGVKD. The CDR3: CAIRNDRSLHF. The DNA of the CDR3 is TGTGCCATCAGAAACGACCGGTCCCTCCACTTT.

V usage is TRBV7-3 and J usage is TRBJ1-6; D uncertain. The V end was cut by 2 bases, the J end by 11 bases, with 16 bases between. The CDR3 is 15 residues long. Germline CDR1 and CDR2: SGHTA and FQGTGA. CDR3 sequence: CASSLSPTVPTPLHF. As DNA, the CDR3 is TGTGCCAGCAGCTTATCTCCCACGGTCCCTACACCCCTCCACTTT.

This rearrangement joins TRBV24-1 to TRBJ1-5; TRBD1 matches at 8 bases. The CDR3 totals 17 residues. After removal of 0 bases from V and 5 bases from J, the junction contained 8 bases not matched to a gene. The germline CDR1 and CDR2 sequences are KGHDR and SFDVKD. The CDR3 DNA follows: TGTGCCACCAGTGATTTGGATCAGGGGGCTAGATATCAGCCCCAGCATTTT. Translated, it gives CATSDLDQGARYQPQHF.

The chain links TRBV12-3 or TRBV12-4 to TRBJ1-2; tentatively, D is TRBD1 (5 bases). The V and J ends lost 6 bases and 13 bases respectively, with 15 bases between them. The CDR3 contains 11 residues. CDR3 region: CASRLGESGTF. Here the CDR3 DNA reads TGTGCCAGCAGGCTGGGGGAATCGGGCACCTTC.

J is TRBJ2-1 and V is TRBV5-4; no clear D. Germline lookup yields CDR1 SGHNT and CDR2 YYREEE (reference sequence). This CDR3 has 16 residues. V lost 0 bases, J lost 7 bases, and 17 bases lay in between. CDR3 in amino acids: CASSLAQRAQGNEQFF. DNA of the CDR3: TGTGCCAGCAGCTTGGCCCAAAGGGCCCAAGGGAATGAGCAGTTCTTC.

V gene TRBV6-6 combines with J gene TRBJ1-5, with D perhaps TRBD1 (6 bases). Trimming pared 2 bases from V and 0 bases from J, leaving 11 bases between. Germline V CDR1 and CDR2: MNHNY, SVGAGI (reference sequence). The CDR3 contains 16 residues. CDR3 bases: TGTGCCAGCAGTTACCAGGGGCAGGATAGCAATCAGCCCCAGCATTTT. Translated, it gives CASSYQGQDSNQPQHF.

V usage is TRBV6-4 and J usage is TRBJ1-2, with TRBD1 as a possible D gene (5 bases). CDR3 length: 14 amino acids. From germline, CDR1 is MRHNA and CDR2 SNTAGT. Trimming removed 6 bases from V and 2 bases from J, with 13 bases in between. The CDR3: CASSQTATNYGYTF. In DNA form, the CDR3 reads TGTGCCAGCAGCCAGACAGCGACAAACTATGGCTACACCTTC.

The chain carries TRBV6-5 and TRBJ1-2, with D perhaps matching TRBD1 (5 bases). The germline gives CDR1 MNHEY, CDR2 SVGAGI. Trimming removed 0 bases at V and 8 bases at J, with 10 bases between. There are 13 residues in the CDR3. For the CDR3, the DNA is TGTGCCAGCAGTTACTCCCCAGGGTACGGCTACACCTTC. Its translation: CASSYSPGYGYTF.